Shown below are 15 T cell receptor beta chains from a single sample sequenced in a study of T cells after yellow fever vaccination. Via MiXCR, TCRdb re-called the 5' RACE reads, giving one row per CDR3 protein. Of around 530,000 distinct CDR3 sequences listed, 17% were seen once; the top ten hold roughly 17%. The sequencing here drew on PBMCs, taken 5 to 6 days after the first yellow fever vaccination. The receptor source for this set is a man younger than 30 who received the YFV17D yellow fever vaccine.

The chain has TRBV18 and TRBJ2-7; perhaps TRBD1 as D (5 bases). Germline CDR1 is KGHSH and CDR2 is LQKENI. Deletions cut 3 bases from V and 2 bases from J, with 8 bases between. The CDR3 is made up of 13 amino acids. The CDR3 DNA reads as TGTGCCAGCTCACCGGGGCCAGCCTACGAGCAGTACGTC. Its protein product is CASSPGPAYEQYV.

The rearrangement joins TRBV25-1 to TRBJ2-7, with D maybe TRBD1 (5 bases). CDR3 length: 13 amino acids. In germline, CDR1 is MGHDK, CDR2 SYGVNS. Trimming took off 5 bases at V and 9 bases at J, with 17 bases between the two ends. In DNA form, the CDR3 reads TGTGCCAGCAGTCGGGCGACAGCTTTCGGGCAGTACTTC. Residues: CASSRATAFGQYF.

The chain combines TRBV7-9 with TRBJ2-1; D not certain. Trimming took 3 bases from V and 4 from J, leaving 10 bases between them. Germline V gene sequence: CDR1 SEHNR, CDR2 FQNEAQ (reference sequence). This CDR3 spans 14 amino acids. The CDR3 DNA reads TGTGCCAGCAGCTTCGATTCGAGATACAATGAGCAGTTCTTC. Its translation: CASSFDSRYNEQFF. The variable domain in full, with the rest retrieved from reference TRBV7-9 and TRBJ2-1, is DTGVSQNPRHKITKRGQNVTFRCDPISEHNRLYWYRQTLGQGPEFLTYFQNEAQLEKSRLLSDRFSAERPKGSFSTLEIQRTEQGDSAMYLCASSFDSRYNEQFFGPGTRLTVL.

The V call is TRBV5-1, the J call TRBJ2-1; 11 nucleotides agree with TRBD1. Germline-derived CDR1 and CDR2 are SGHRS and YFSETQ. V gave up 4 bases and J gave up 8 bases; unmatched junction bases: 14. This CDR3 comprises 17 residues. This CDR3 is CASSPRDRGAYSHEQFF. CDR3 sequence (DNA): TGCGCCAGCAGCCCCCGGGACAGGGGGGCCTACTCCCATGAGCAGTTCTTC.

This chain links TRBV3-1 with TRBJ1-3; unclear D gene. This CDR3 region has 18 residues. Germline CDR1 and CDR2: LGHDT and YNNKEL (reference sequence). V lost 4 bases to trimming and J lost 0 bases, with 19 bases between them. CDR3 DNA: TGTGCCAGCAGCCCACAGCTCATTGGGGTTTCCTCTGGAAACACCATATATTTT. Translating it yields CASSPQLIGVSSGNTIYF. Filled out from reference TRBV3-1 and TRBJ1-3, the complete variable domain reads DTAVSQTPKYLVTQMGNDKSIKCEQNLGHDTMYWYKQDSKKFLKIMFSYNNKELIINETVPNRFSPKSPDKAHLNLHINSLELGDSAVYFCASSPQLIGVSSGNTIYFGEGSWLTVV.

The chain recombines TRBV11-2 with TRBJ2-7; 7 bases align to TRBD2. The germline V gene encodes CDR1 SGHAT and CDR2 FQNNGV. V lost 3 bases and J lost 5; bases outside the gene matches: 7. The CDR3 has 14 residues. The CDR3 nucleotides are TGTGCCAGCAGCTTCCGGGACTACATAGACGAGCAGTACTTC. It encodes CASSFRDYIDEQYF.

This clonotype was seen only a few times. J is TRBJ1-1 and V is TRBV11-2, with TRBD1 matching 7 bases. The CDR3 spans 14 residues. Germline V gene sequence: CDR1 SGHAT, CDR2 FQNNGV. The junction had 7 bases not matched to a gene; V was cut back by 7 bases and J by 2 bases. In DNA form, the CDR3 reads TGTGCCAGCACCCCGGGACAGACAAACACTGAAGCTTTCTTT. This sequence encodes CASTPGQTNTEAFF.

The chain combines TRBV5-1 with TRBJ2-3, with a possible D match to TRBD1 (6 bases). With 0 bases removed from V and 4 bases from J, the gap between germline ends came to 12 bases. The germline gives CDR1 SGHRS, CDR2 YFSETQ. The CDR3 loop spans 15 amino acids. Here the CDR3 reads CASSLDRVAADTQYF. The CDR3 bases are TGCGCCAGCAGCTTGGACAGGGTAGCCGCAGATACGCAGTATTTT.

The chain is built from TRBV27 and TRBJ2-5, with D perhaps matching TRBD2 (6 bases). V was pared by 2 bases and J by 2 bases, with 12 bases between. The CDR3 has 15 residues. CDR1 is MNHEY, CDR2 SMNVEV, per germline (reference sequence). The CDR3 spells CASSLTGTVQETQYF. The CDR3 region has the DNA TGTGCCAGCAGTTTAACCGGGACTGTACAAGAGACCCAGTACTTC.

At least ten counts were recorded for this clonotype. This rearrangement joins TRBV5-1 to TRBJ2-3, with 12 nucleotides matching TRBD2. The CDR3 totals 15 residues. Trimming removed 4 bases from V and 5 bases from J; junction bases left unmatched: 5. In germline, CDR1 is SGHRS, CDR2 YFSETQ. The CDR3 nucleotides read TGCGCCAGCAGCCCCGGACTAGCGGGGCAAGATACGCAGTATTTT. Translating it yields CASSPGLAGQDTQYF. The whole variable domain, filled in from reference TRBV5-1 and TRBJ2-3, reads KAGVTQTPRYLIKTRGQQVTLSCSPISGHRSVSWYQQTPGQGLQFLFEYFSETQRNKGNFPGRFSGRQFSNSRSEMNVSTLELGDSALYLCASSPGLAGQDTQYFGPGTRLTVL.

The J gene is TRBJ1-1, the V gene TRBV7-3; weak D call: TRBD1 (6 bases). Per germline, CDR1 SGHTA and CDR2 FQGTGA. The ends were cut back, 5 bases at V and 0 bases at J, with 16 bases in the middle. The CDR3 sequence is 16 residues long. For the CDR3, the DNA is TGTGCCAGCAGCCTCCTCCCAAGGGGGTTGAACACTGAAGCTTTCTTT. It yields the protein CASSLLPRGLNTEAFF.

A few counts support this clonotype. The V gene is TRBV12-3 or TRBV12-4, the J gene TRBJ1-1; D is uncertain. The CDR3 consists of 12 residues. V was clipped by 3 bases and J by 4 bases, with 6 bases between them. CDR3 DNA: TGTGCCAGCAGTTTGATCCTCACTGAAGCTTTCTTT. This encodes CASSLILTEAFF.

The chain employs TRBV11-2 and TRBJ2-3; D may match TRBD1 or TRBD2 (5 bases each). Germline V CDR1 and CDR2: SGHAT, FQNNGV. The CDR3 has 17 amino acids. V was cut by 5 bases and J by 2 bases, with 20 bases left in between. The CDR3 region has the DNA TGTGCCAGCAGCCGCCCGGGACCTCACGAGGACACAGATACGCAGTATTTT. Translated, it gives CASSRPGPHEDTDTQYF.

The chain carries TRBV29-1 and TRBJ1-1; 7 nucleotides align to TRBD1. The germline gives CDR1 SQVTM, CDR2 ANQGSEA. J lost 7 bases, V lost 4 bases, and 0 bases had no gene match. The CDR3 is 10 residues long. The CDR3 loop reads CSVGDSEAFF. CDR3 coding DNA: TGCAGCGTTGGGGACAGTGAAGCTTTCTTT.

V gene TRBV29-1 combines with J gene TRBJ2-1, with TRBD2 as a possible D gene (6 bases). The CDR3 has 14 residues. Between the trimmed V and J ends, which lost 8 bases and 0 bases, there was a span of 14 bases. CDR1 is SQVTM and CDR2 is ANQGSEA in the germline V gene. CDR3: CSLLAASSYNEQFF. CDR3 nucleotide sequence: TGCAGCCTTTTAGCGGCCAGCTCCTACAATGAGCAGTTCTTC.